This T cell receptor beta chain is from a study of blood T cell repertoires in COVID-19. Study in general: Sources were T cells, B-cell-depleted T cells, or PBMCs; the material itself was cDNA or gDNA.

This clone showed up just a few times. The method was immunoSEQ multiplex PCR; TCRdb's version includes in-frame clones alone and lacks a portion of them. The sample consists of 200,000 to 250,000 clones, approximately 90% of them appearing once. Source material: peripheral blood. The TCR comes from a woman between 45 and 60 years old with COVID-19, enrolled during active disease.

For the CDR3, the DNA is TGTGCCAGCAGCCAAGAACCCTCCAGCAATGAGCAGTTCTTC. It encodes CASSQEPSSNEQFF. The chain carries TRBV3-1 (or the pseudogene TRBV3-2) and TRBJ2-1; D is unresolved. The CDR3 spans 14 residues. Between the trimmed V and J ends, which lost 0 bases and 6 bases, there was a span of 9 bases. Germline V gene data show CDR1 as LGHDT and CDR2 as YNNKEL (reference sequence).